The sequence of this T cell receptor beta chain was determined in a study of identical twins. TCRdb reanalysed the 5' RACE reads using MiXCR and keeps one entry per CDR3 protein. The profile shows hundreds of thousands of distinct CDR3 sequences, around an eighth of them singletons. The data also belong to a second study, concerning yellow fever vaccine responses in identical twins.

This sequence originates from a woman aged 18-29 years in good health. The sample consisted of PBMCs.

Here the CDR3 DNA reads TGCGCCAGCAGCCAGCTGACTAGCGCGTCTGGGGCCAACGTCCTGACTTTC. Translated, it gives CASSQLTSASGANVLTF. The chain carries TRBV4-1 and TRBJ2-6, with 8 nucleotides matching TRBD2. The ends lost 3 bases at V and 1 base at J; junction bases unmatched: 5. CDR1 is MGHRA, CDR2 YSYEKL, per germline. The CDR3 spans 17 residues.